These T cell receptor beta chains were read from a single sample in a study of T cells in Graves' hyperthyroidism and ophthalmopathy. MiXCR, run by TCRdb on the multiplex PCR reads, gives a single entry per CDR3 protein. Of more than 550,000 distinct CDR3 sequences in the sample, roughly a sixth were seen once. The sequenced sample consisted of blood. These receptors came from a middle-aged man with Graves' hyperthyroidism. Each CDR3 is given without its conserved first and last residue. A D gene is named only where the DNA matches it firmly. Not all rows give a size; the values are once, few, many and, for expanded clones, a class.

clone_size: many; j_call: TRBJ2-1; v_call: TRBV6-1; d_call: TRBD2; cdr3_aa: ASSHSGSSYNEQF
clone_size: many; j_call: TRBJ2-5; v_call: TRBV7-9; d_call: TRBD2; cdr3_aa: ASSSRLAGVFAETQY
clone_size: many; j_call: TRBJ1-1; v_call: TRBV6-1; d_call: .; cdr3_aa: ASSEGVRGQNTEAF
clone_size: .; j_call: TRBJ2-7; v_call: TRBV24-1; d_call: TRBD1; cdr3_aa: ATSDSRTGGSEQY
clone_size: .; j_call: TRBJ2-3; v_call: TRBV20-1; d_call: TRBD2; cdr3_aa: SASLASGSGDTQY
clone_size: .; j_call: TRBJ2-1; v_call: TRBV2; d_call: TRBD2; cdr3_aa: ASGTSGRNEQF
clone_size: many; j_call: TRBJ2-7; v_call: TRBV28; d_call: TRBD2; cdr3_aa: ASSPAGRELHEQY
clone_size: .; j_call: TRBJ2-7; v_call: TRBV12-3/TRBV12-4; d_call: .; cdr3_aa: ASSLQGPHEQY
clone_size: few; j_call: TRBJ2-5; v_call: TRBV28; d_call: TRBD1; cdr3_aa: ASSHRDRGYRTQY
clone_size: few; j_call: TRBJ2-3; v_call: TRBV9; d_call: TRBD2; cdr3_aa: ASSYREVAGGNDRTDTQY
clone_size: .; j_call: TRBJ2-1; v_call: TRBV19; d_call: .; cdr3_aa: ASSIAGAIQLNEQF
clone_size: .; j_call: TRBJ2-3; v_call: TRBV20-1; d_call: .; cdr3_aa: SATSWRLGTDTQY
clone_size: many; j_call: TRBJ2-2; v_call: TRBV7-9; d_call: .; cdr3_aa: ASSLGAYTGELF
clone_size: .; j_call: TRBJ2-2; v_call: TRBV7-9; d_call: TRBD1; cdr3_aa: ASSLEVARGQGNTGELF
clone_size: .; j_call: TRBJ2-7; v_call: TRBV20-1; d_call: TRBD2; cdr3_aa: SATRTSGLSYEQY
clone_size: .; j_call: TRBJ2-1; v_call: TRBV27; d_call: TRBD2; cdr3_aa: ASSSPTSGLYNEQF
clone_size: few; j_call: TRBJ2-7; v_call: TRBV12-3/TRBV12-4; d_call: .; cdr3_aa: ASSLETALSEQY
clone_size: few; j_call: TRBJ2-5; v_call: TRBV9; d_call: TRBD2; cdr3_aa: ASSVTSGRAGETQY
clone_size: .; j_call: TRBJ2-1; v_call: TRBV20-1; d_call: .; cdr3_aa: SLQHQGEANEQF
clone_size: many; j_call: TRBJ2-7; v_call: TRBV30; d_call: TRBD2; cdr3_aa: AWRRGGSSYEQY
clone_size: few; j_call: TRBJ1-3; v_call: TRBV30; d_call: .; cdr3_aa: AWSGKGIKSGNTIY
clone_size: few; j_call: TRBJ2-3; v_call: TRBV6-1; d_call: TRBD2; cdr3_aa: ASSYGTSGASTDTQY
clone_size: many; j_call: TRBJ2-7; v_call: TRBV7-2; d_call: .; cdr3_aa: ASSPTYEQY
clone_size: .; j_call: TRBJ2-3; v_call: TRBV18; d_call: TRBD2; cdr3_aa: ASSPRRELTDTQY
clone_size: many; j_call: TRBJ2-1; v_call: TRBV12-3/TRBV12-4; d_call: TRBD2; cdr3_aa: ASYQVTSEGLAGDLSSYNEQF
clone_size: .; j_call: TRBJ1-5; v_call: TRBV20-1; d_call: .; cdr3_aa: SAQRGNQPQH
clone_size: .; j_call: TRBJ2-3; v_call: TRBV6-1; d_call: .; cdr3_aa: ASSLGPGGDTQY
clone_size: .; j_call: TRBJ1-2; v_call: TRBV2; d_call: .; cdr3_aa: ASIDVNYGYT
clone_size: .; j_call: TRBJ2-7; v_call: TRBV5-1; d_call: .; cdr3_aa: ASSLVEGRDEQY
clone_size: .; j_call: TRBJ1-1; v_call: TRBV9; d_call: TRBD1; cdr3_aa: ASSVVATGGFTEAF
clone_size: .; j_call: TRBJ2-1; v_call: TRBV3-1; d_call: TRBD2; cdr3_aa: ASSQDAGLAGVRDEQF
clone_size: .; j_call: TRBJ2-7; v_call: TRBV20-1; d_call: TRBD2; cdr3_aa: SARDGSGRGYEQY
clone_size: .; j_call: TRBJ2-5; v_call: TRBV9; d_call: .; cdr3_aa: ASSVAGSQETQY
clone_size: many; j_call: TRBJ1-6; v_call: TRBV25-1; d_call: TRBD1; cdr3_aa: ASSFGTANSPLH
clone_size: many; j_call: TRBJ2-5; v_call: TRBV7-2; d_call: .; cdr3_aa: ASRAWTANYQETQY
clone_size: many; j_call: TRBJ1-1; v_call: TRBV5-1; d_call: .; cdr3_aa: ASSSDGTRMNTEAF
clone_size: many; j_call: TRBJ1-4; v_call: TRBV18; d_call: TRBD1; cdr3_aa: ASPRDREAANEKLF
clone_size: many; j_call: TRBJ2-3; v_call: TRBV11-2; d_call: .; cdr3_aa: ASSSPRGGITQY
clone_size: once; j_call: TRBJ2-1; v_call: TRBV7-6; d_call: TRBD1; cdr3_aa: ASSLRVRGLSYNEQF
clone_size: many; j_call: TRBJ1-5; v_call: TRBV27; d_call: .; cdr3_aa: ASSLLGGDQPQH
clone_size: few; j_call: TRBJ2-5; v_call: TRBV28; d_call: TRBD2; cdr3_aa: ASRRGRVQY
clone_size: .; j_call: TRBJ1-5; v_call: TRBV9; d_call: .; cdr3_aa: ASSVGGSSYPQH
clone_size: many; j_call: TRBJ1-4; v_call: TRBV12-3/TRBV12-4; d_call: TRBD1; cdr3_aa: ASSSTGGIGEKLF
clone_size: many; j_call: TRBJ2-7; v_call: TRBV6-2/TRBV6-3; d_call: .; cdr3_aa: ASSYSRQRLSYEQY
clone_size: many; j_call: TRBJ2-1; v_call: TRBV12-3/TRBV12-4; d_call: TRBD1; cdr3_aa: ASSLRDRGQGEQF
clone_size: many; j_call: TRBJ2-5; v_call: TRBV7-3; d_call: .; cdr3_aa: ASSSTPRETQY
clone_size: many; j_call: TRBJ1-1; v_call: TRBV2; d_call: .; cdr3_aa: ASSARGRNTEAF
clone_size: few; j_call: TRBJ1-2; v_call: TRBV6-5; d_call: .; cdr3_aa: ASSYAGALGTNYGYT
clone_size: many; j_call: TRBJ2-1; v_call: TRBV7-2; d_call: .; cdr3_aa: ASSLGLAGNEQF
clone_size: many; j_call: TRBJ2-1; v_call: TRBV12-3/TRBV12-4; d_call: .; cdr3_aa: ASSSSTPNEQF
clone_size: .; j_call: TRBJ2-7; v_call: TRBV5-1; d_call: TRBD2; cdr3_aa: ASSLVVSGSHEQY
clone_size: many; j_call: TRBJ2-2; v_call: TRBV2; d_call: TRBD2; cdr3_aa: ASSGESPSGSEDGELF
clone_size: many; j_call: TRBJ2-1; v_call: TRBV13; d_call: TRBD2; cdr3_aa: ASSDLAGEFFGSSYNEQF
clone_size: many; j_call: TRBJ2-1; v_call: TRBV27; d_call: .; cdr3_aa: ASSDIGTVNYNEQF
clone_size: few; j_call: TRBJ2-5; v_call: TRBV18; d_call: .; cdr3_aa: ASTLGLQETQY
clone_size: few; j_call: TRBJ2-1; v_call: TRBV28; d_call: .; cdr3_aa: ASTEDQSKRQF
clone_size: .; j_call: TRBJ2-2; v_call: TRBV20-1; d_call: .; cdr3_aa: SAEVGVRSGELF